This paragraph reports one T cell receptor beta chain. The sample holds one count of this clonotype. Its binding antigen is unknown. The input lacks base qualities; no much larger clone sits a single base away. A single read constitutes weak evidence. Blood RNA was extracted from unsorted whole blood with TRIzol reagent; germline DNA came from the DNeasy Blood & Tissue kit. At the time of sampling, the patients had chronic HBV infection and had not received any treatment. Before surgery, 3 to 4.5 milliliters of peripheral blood were collected into K2EDTA tubes. The data originate from a study of tumor-infiltrating lymphocytes in primary liver carcinoma (TCRdb year 2017). A note on the overall study: Roughly five patients with histopathologically diagnosed primary liver carcinoma underwent surgical resection in China between late 2015 and 2016. Of the five patients (three men and two women, aged 30 to 69 years), four had hepatocellular carcinoma and one had combined HCC and intrahepatic cholangiocarcinoma. The tumors of the five patients were staged as T1-T3 N0M0, with maximum diameters ranging from roughly 4 to 11 cm. Each sample produced about 3.5 to 7.13 million productive TCRbeta reads, and read depth showed no significant difference between tissue types. The study combined TCRbeta repertoire sequencing, expression microarrays and whole-exome sequencing across five regions of each liver tumor, with adjacent normal tissue and blood. TCRbeta repertoire sequencing covered roughly 35 specimens from 5 patients: approximately 25 tumor regions, 5 adjacent noncancerous liver tissues and 5 peripheral blood samples. Reproducibility between technical replicate repertoires was high, with correlation coefficients above 0.98 and mean shared-clone rates about 0.9.

TCRbeta-specific cDNA was reverse-transcribed from 500 ng total RNA using a constant-region primer and ProtoScript II reverse transcriptase. The TCRbeta libraries were prepared through three rounds of nested multiplex PCR following a slightly modified ARM-PCR procedure. Sample barcodes and Illumina adapters were attached in a final 25-cycle PCR using Deep VentR polymerase. Amplicons of 200-500 bp were gel-purified with a QIAquick gel extraction kit before sequencing. TCRbeta amplicons were sequenced on an Illumina HiSeq 2500 with 250-bp paired-end reads. The paper's data handling went like this. To recover full CDR3 sequences, reads were quality-trimmed using Trimmomatic v0.33 and paired reads were then merged using FLASH v1.2.11. V, D and J germline segments were assigned to the rearranged TCRbeta sequences by MiGEC v1.2.1b. Clonotype statistics, along with Shannon-Wiener diversity indices, were calculated using VDJtools v1.0.0. Except for diversity analysis, only the 250 most abundant clonotypes of each sample were used in subsequent analyses to reduce sampling bias. TCRdb reprocessed the public reads (quality trimming at Q25 with fastp, clone calling with MiXCR) and kept in-frame beta chains. Rows are combined by CDR3 protein, so each entry shows the most common genes and DNA. The V and J calls, along with clone size, are taken from TCRdb and not from the paper's own processing. For this sample the table gives about 200,000 distinct CDR3 sequences, of which less than 70% were detected only once. The top ten hold around 7.1% of the sample.

What the authors observed across the whole study: Repertoire overlap was found to be higher between tumor regions (mean approximately 35%) than between tumor-adjacent (about 17%) or tumor-blood (around 15%) pairs, consistent with antigen-driven expansion. Comparison of CD4+ and CD8+ T cell repertoires was precluded by the use of bulk unsorted samples. With just a handful of patients in the study, the authors point out that the findings should be validated in a larger study. Because sequencing covered only the TCR beta chain and unpaired alpha chains were not captured, true repertoire diversity is likely underestimated. Compared with blood, tumors had a significantly larger share of the repertoire taken up by the top 250 clones (p = 0.039).

This receptor was identified in a woman aged 55-69 years with primary liver carcinoma and hepatitis B virus infection. Sequenced sample: peripheral blood.

The CDR3: CASSFSPGQGRDLDTQYF. The nucleotide sequence is given as TGTGCCAGCAGCTTCTCCCCGGGACAGGGAAGGGACTTGGATACGCAGTATTTT. This sequence uses TRBV12-2 and TRBJ2-3; the table assigns TRBD1, which was not confirmed against the DNA. TRBV12-2 is assigned pseudogene status. The CDR3 measures 18 amino acids from cysteine to phenylalanine. The only DNA kept is the CDR3, 54 bases in frame from the first base.